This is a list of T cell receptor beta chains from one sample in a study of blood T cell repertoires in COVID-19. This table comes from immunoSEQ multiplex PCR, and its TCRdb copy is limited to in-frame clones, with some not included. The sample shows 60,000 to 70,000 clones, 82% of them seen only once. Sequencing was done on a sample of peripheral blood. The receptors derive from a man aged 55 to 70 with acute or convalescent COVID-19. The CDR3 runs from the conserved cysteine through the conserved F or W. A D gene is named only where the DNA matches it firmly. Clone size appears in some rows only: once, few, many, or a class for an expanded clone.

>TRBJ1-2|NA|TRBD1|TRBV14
TGTGCCAGCAGCCAAGGGTACGGACAGGGCAACTATGGCTACACCTTC
CASSQGYGQGNYGYTF
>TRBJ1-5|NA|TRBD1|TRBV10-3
TGTGCCATCAGTGCGACAGGGGATAGCAATCAGCCCCAGCATTTT
CAISATGDSNQPQHF
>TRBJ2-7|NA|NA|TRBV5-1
TGCGCCAGCAGCTTGGGGGTGGTTGGACTGACATCCTACGAGCAGTACTTC
CASSLGVVGLTSYEQYF
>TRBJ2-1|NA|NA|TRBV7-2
TGTGCCAGCAGCTTATCCTTTGAGCAGTTCTTC
CASSLSFEQFF
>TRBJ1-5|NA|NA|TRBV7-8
TGTGCCAGCAGCTTAGAGGATTTTGGGGGGATTCAGCCCCAGCATTTT
CASSLEDFGGIQPQHF
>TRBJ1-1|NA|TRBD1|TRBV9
TGTGCCAGCAGCGGGACAGGGGGCACTGAAGCTTTCTTT
CASSGTGGTEAFF
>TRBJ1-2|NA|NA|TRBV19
TGTGCCAGTAGTATAGGTCAGTCTGGCTACACCTTC
CASSIGQSGYTF
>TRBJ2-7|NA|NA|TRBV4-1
TGCGCCAGCAGCCAACTTGTATCTTACGAGCAGTACTTC
CASSQLVSYEQYF
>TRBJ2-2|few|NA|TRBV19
TGTGCCAGTAGTATAGTGGGGAGGAAGAACACCGGGGAGCTGTTTTTT
CASSIVGRKNTGELFF
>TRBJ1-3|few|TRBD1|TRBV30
TGTGCCTGGAGTCTGCCAGACAGGGCAGGAAACACCATATATTTT
CAWSLPDRAGNTIYF
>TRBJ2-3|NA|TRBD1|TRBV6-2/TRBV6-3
TGTGCCAGCAGTTACGGACTTAGGGGGCGCGCAGATACGCAGTATTTT
CASSYGLRGRADTQYF
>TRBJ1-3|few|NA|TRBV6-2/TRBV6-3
TGTGCCAGCAGTTACTCGATGCTACTAAAGGACTCTGGAAACACCATATATTTT
CASSYSMLLKDSGNTIYF
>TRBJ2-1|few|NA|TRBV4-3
TGCGCCAGCAGCCAAGATTTAGCTCATGGCTACAATGAGCAGTTCTTC
CASSQDLAHGYNEQFF
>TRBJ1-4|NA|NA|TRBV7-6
TGTGCCAGCAGCTTAGCACCCAGAGGAAATAAGAATGAAAAACTGTTTTTT
CASSLAPRGNKNEKLFF
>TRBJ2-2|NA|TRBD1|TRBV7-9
TGTGCCAGCAGCTTAGAGCGACAGGGGGCCGGGGAGCTGTTTTTT
CASSLERQGAGELFF
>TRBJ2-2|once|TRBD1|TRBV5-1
TGCGCCAGCAGCTCGGACAGGCCGAACACCGGGGAGCTGTTTTTT
CASSSDRPNTGELFF
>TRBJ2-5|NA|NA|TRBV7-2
TGTGCCAGCAGCTTAACCGGACAGCCCCAGGAGACCCAGTACTTC
CASSLTGQPQETQYF
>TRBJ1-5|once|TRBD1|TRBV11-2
TGTGCCAGCAGCGCCTGTCAGGGGGCGTTCTGTCCGCCCCAGCATTTT
CASSACQGAFCPPQHF
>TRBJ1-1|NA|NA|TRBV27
TGTGCCACCACGGAGTTGGGTATGAACACTGAAGCTTTCTTT
CATTELGMNTEAFF
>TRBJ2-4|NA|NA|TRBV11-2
TGTGCCAGCAGCCCCCTGAGGGTGGCGAACATTCAGTACTTC
CASSPLRVANIQYF
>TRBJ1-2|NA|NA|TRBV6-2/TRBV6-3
TGTGCCAGCAGTCTACATGCGGAATATGGCTACACCTTC
CASSLHAEYGYTF
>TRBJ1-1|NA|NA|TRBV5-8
TGTGCCAGCAGCTTGGACAGGGCTACAACTGAAGCTTTCTTT
CASSLDRATTEAFF
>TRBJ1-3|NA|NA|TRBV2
TGTGCCAGCAGACAGGGCTTCTCTGGAAACACCATATATTTT
CASRQGFSGNTIYF
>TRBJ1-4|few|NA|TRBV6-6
TGTGCCAGCAGGACTGCGACAGCCGTTAATGAAAAACTGTTTTTT
CASRTATAVNEKLFF
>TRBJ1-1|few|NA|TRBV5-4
TGTGCCAGCAGCTTGATAATGTCAGGAGAAGCTTTCTTT
CASSLIMSGEAFF
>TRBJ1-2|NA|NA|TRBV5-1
TGCGCCAGCAGCCCCGACAGGCTAGGGAGCTACACCTTC
CASSPDRLGSYTF
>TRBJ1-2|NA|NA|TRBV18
TGTGCCAGCTCACCGGGCGCCGGGAGCTACACCTTC
CASSPGAGSYTF
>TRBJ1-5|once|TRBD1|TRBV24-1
TGTGCCACCAGTATCAGGGGGAATCAGCCCCAGCATTTT
CATSIRGNQPQHF
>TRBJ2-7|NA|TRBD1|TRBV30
TGTGCCTGGGCGAAGGGACAGGGGTTCGACGAGCAGTACTTC
CAWAKGQGFDEQYF
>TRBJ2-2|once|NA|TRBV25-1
TGTGCCAGCAGTGAATCTTTCTTAGGGGTTAGCGGGGAGCTGTTTTTT
CASSESFLGVSGELFF
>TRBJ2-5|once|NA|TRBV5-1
TGCGCCAGCAGCTTGGACGGGACAACCCAAGAGACCCAGTACTTC
CASSLDGTTQETQYF
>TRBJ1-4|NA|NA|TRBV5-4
TGTGCCAGCAGCTCCTCCAGGGTTAACGAAAAACTGTTTTTT
CASSSSRVNEKLFF
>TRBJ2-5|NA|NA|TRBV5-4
TGTGCCAGCAGCCCCCAGGGTATAGCGGAAGAGACCCAGTACTTC
CASSPQGIAEETQYF
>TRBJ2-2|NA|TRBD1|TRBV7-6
TGTGCCAGCAGTCCTAGGGCAGGGGGCAACACCGGGGAGCTGTTTTTT
CASSPRAGGNTGELFF
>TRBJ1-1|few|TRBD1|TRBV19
TGTGCCAGTAGTAACCCCGGACAGGGATACACTGAAGCTTTCTTT
CASSNPGQGYTEAFF
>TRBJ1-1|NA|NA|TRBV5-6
TGTGCCAGCACAAGCTTACGGACAGTGAACACTGAAGCTTTCTTT
CASTSLRTVNTEAFF
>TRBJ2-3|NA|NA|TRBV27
TGTGCCAGCAGTCTATCTTGGACTAGCACAGATACGCAGTATTTT
CASSLSWTSTDTQYF
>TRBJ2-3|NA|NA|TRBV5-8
TGTGCCAGCAGCTTGGGCCAGGGTACGAGAGATACGCAGTATTTT
CASSLGQGTRDTQYF
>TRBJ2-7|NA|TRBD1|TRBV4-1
TGCGCCAGCAGCCAAGGCCAACAGGGGTCTTCCTACGAGCAGTACTTC
CASSQGQQGSSYEQYF
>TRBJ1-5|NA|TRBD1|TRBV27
TGTGCCAGCAGGGGACAGGGAGGTGGCAATCAGCCCCAGCATTTT
CASRGQGGGNQPQHF
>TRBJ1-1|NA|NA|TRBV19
TGTGCCAGTAGTATATATGGGGAGGGTGAAGCTTTCTTT
CASSIYGEGEAFF
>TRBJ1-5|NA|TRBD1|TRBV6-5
TGTGCCAGCAGGGGGACAGGGGGAGACAATCAGCCCCAGCATTTT
CASRGTGGDNQPQHF
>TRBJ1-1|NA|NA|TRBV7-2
TGTGCCAGTAGCAAGGACTTTCCTACTGAAGCTTTCTTT
CASSKDFPTEAFF
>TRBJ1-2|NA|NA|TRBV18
TGTGCCAGCTCACCACAATCAGGGCAACCTAACTATGGCTACACCTTC
CASSPQSGQPNYGYTF
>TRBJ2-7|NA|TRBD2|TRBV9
TGTGCCAGCACCCAGAAGCGGGGGAGGGTCTACGAGCAGTACTTC
CASTQKRGRVYEQYF